Detailed here is one T cell receptor beta chain. This clonotype has more than one count but fewer than ten. No cognate antigen has been identified for it. There are no base qualities to consult, and no much larger clone falls within one base. Library preparation was by 5' RACE. TCRdb records Illumina HiSeq 2000 as the sequencer. A universal primer binding site was added through template switching, and the final cDNA carried a unique molecular identifier so that TCR cDNA molecules could be counted accurately. First-strand cDNA for TCR alpha and beta chains was synthesized from specific primers in the conserved constant-segment region. Each cDNA library was double barcoded, with a SMART-Mk sample barcode plus Illumina barcodes, to control for contamination. TruSeq adapter sequences and Illumina sample barcodes were added in two successive PCR steps. The Illumina HiSeq platform was used with custom primers to sequence TCR alpha and beta cDNA libraries. On the study's bioinformatics: MiGEC processed the raw reads to extract unique molecular identifiers, while MiXCR was used to determine the CDR3 positions. For each individual, recombination models were inferred using an EM algorithm with the repgenHMM and IGoR tools. The analysis of shared clonotypes was done with the tcR package in R, with sharing normalized by the product of cloneset sizes. To study raw recombination without the effects of thymic and clonal selection, out-of-frame nonproductive sequences were analyzed. TCRdb passed the public sequencing reads through fastp at Q25 and MiXCR, retaining productive beta sequences. One record per CDR3 amino acid sequence lists the most common genes and DNA. V and J calls and clone size were set by TCRdb, not the authors. The sample profile shows about 340,000 distinct CDR3 sequences; around an eighth of them were found once. Clones ranked in the top ten supply 7.2% of the sample.

This sample is part of a study of identical twins (dated by TCRdb to the mid-2010s). About the investigation overall: To test whether fetal clonotypes persist, this study deep-sequenced TCR alpha and beta repertoires from monozygotic twins, from unrelated adults of various ages, and from cord blood. To rule out contamination, replicate twin experiments were performed at different times with different library preparation protocols. Results and caveats for the whole study, not just this receptor: Invariant T cells such as MAIT and iNKT could partly confound zero-insertion analyses, though diverse VJ usage argued against this for most clonotypes. The excess sharing between twins in beta out-of-frame sequences was weaker because fewer shared sequences reduced the signal-to-noise ratio. Because the same donors could not be followed over many years, the conclusions relied on cross-sectional statistical analysis. Out-of-frame TCR alpha sharing in monozygotic twins was systematically underestimated by recombination models, whereas sharing between unrelated individuals was in agreement with the recombination models. Compared with coincidental sharing between unrelated individuals, out-of-frame TCR alpha sequences shared between twins had an excess of sequences with low generation probability. Fewer insertions were carried by abundant cord blood beta clonotypes; a weaker similar trend was observed in young adult naive repertoires, while no such trend was observed in memory repertoires.

Only healthy Caucasian donors were included. The twin cohort consisted of three pairs of female monozygotic twins, all aged roughly 18 to 30 years. Positive isolation kits from Invitrogen were used to isolate the CD4+ and CD8+ T cell populations. The CDR3 holds 14 amino acids from the cysteine to the phenylalanine. The DNA shown is the 42-base CDR3, in frame from base 1. V was cut back by 4 bases and J by 2 bases, leaving a gap of 11 bases between them. The germline V gene sets CDR1 to MNHEY and CDR2 to SVGAGI. Separately, the same data were catalogued under a study of yellow fever vaccine responses in identical twins. Drawing on the second study: The authors reported that the T cell response to vaccination in identical twins appeared partly convergent and partly personalized. In identical twins, the study followed T cell clones that responded to the vaccine with precision.

Input material: CD8+ T cells sorted from blood. This clonotype was sampled from a woman aged 18-29 years in good health. This sequence uses TRBV6-5 and TRBJ2-5; the D gene is unclear. The CDR3 corresponds to CASSSHKGQETQYF. DNA sequence: TGTGCCAGCAGTTCCCACAAGGGACAAGAGACCCAGTACTTC.